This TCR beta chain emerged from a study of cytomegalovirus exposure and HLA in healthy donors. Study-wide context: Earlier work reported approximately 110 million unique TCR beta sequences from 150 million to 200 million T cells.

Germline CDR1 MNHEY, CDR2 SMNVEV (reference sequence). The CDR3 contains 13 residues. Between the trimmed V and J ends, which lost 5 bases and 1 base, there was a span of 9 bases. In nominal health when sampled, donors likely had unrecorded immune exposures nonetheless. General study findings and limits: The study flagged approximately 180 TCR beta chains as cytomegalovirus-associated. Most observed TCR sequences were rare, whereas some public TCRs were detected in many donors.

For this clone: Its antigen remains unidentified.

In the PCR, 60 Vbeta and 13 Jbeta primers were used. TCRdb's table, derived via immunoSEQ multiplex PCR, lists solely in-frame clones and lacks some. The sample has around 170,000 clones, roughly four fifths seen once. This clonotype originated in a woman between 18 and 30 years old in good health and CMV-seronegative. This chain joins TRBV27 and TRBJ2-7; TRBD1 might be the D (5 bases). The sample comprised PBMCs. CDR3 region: CASSPQVSYEQYF. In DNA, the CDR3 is TGTGCCAGCAGTCCACAGGTTTCCTACGAGCAGTACTTC.